This is a list of T cell receptor beta chains from one sample in a study of beta chain features in type 1 diabetes. Here immunoSEQ multiplex PCR was the method, and the copy in TCRdb shows in-frame clones only, minus some. The table has roughly 240,000 clones, around 68% seen once. Input material: naive CD4+ T cells from blood. These receptors came from a man in his thirties or forties in good health. Both conserved end residues are part of each CDR3. A D gene is named only where the DNA matches it firmly. Clone size, where shown, is once, few, many, or a class for clones that have expanded.

cdr3_nt,cdr3_aa,clone_size,j_call,d_call,v_call
TGTGCCAGCAGCCCCGGACCGACGGCCCAAGAGACCCAGTACTTC,CASSPGPTAQETQYF,-,TRBJ2-5,-,TRBV7-9
TGCAGCGTCGAGACAGGGGGTAGGAAGGAGACCCAGTACTTC,CSVETGGRKETQYF,few,TRBJ2-5,TRBD1,TRBV29-1
TGTGCCAGCAGTCACTACAATGAGCAGTTCTTC,CASSHYNEQFF,-,TRBJ2-1,-,TRBV25-1
TGTGCCAGCAGCTTGAGAGGCCGATCTAGCACAGATACGCAGTATTTT,CASSLRGRSSTDTQYF,-,TRBJ2-3,-,TRBV7-2
TGTGCCAGCAGCGTAGAATTAGCAGATGAGACCCAGTACTTC,CASSVELADETQYF,-,TRBJ2-5,-,TRBV9
TGCAGCGTTGACAGGGGGAACACCGGGGAGCTGTTTTTT,CSVDRGNTGELFF,-,TRBJ2-2,-,TRBV29-1
TGTGCCTGGAGTCTTGGCGGTGGCTTCGGGGAGCTGTTTTTT,CAWSLGGGFGELFF,-,TRBJ2-2,-,TRBV30
TGTGCCAGCCAAGGGACTAGCGGGGGTGCAACGTATTTT,CASQGTSGGATYF,-,TRBJ2-3,TRBD2,TRBV7-9
TGCAGCGTTGGGCGACGCCGGCTTAGCGAGGCAGATACGCAGTATTTT,CSVGRRRLSEADTQYF,-,TRBJ2-3,-,TRBV29-1
TGTGCCAGCAGCTTCGAGTACGAGCAGTACTTC,CASSFEYEQYF,-,TRBJ2-7,-,TRBV7-9
TGCAGCGCCCAAGGGGCAGCTAAGAACACTGAAGCTTTCTTT,CSAQGAAKNTEAFF,-,TRBJ1-1,-,TRBV29-1
TGTGCCAGCAGCCTAGGACAGGGAAGGAGAGAGACCCAGTACTTC,CASSLGQGRRETQYF,-,TRBJ2-5,TRBD1,TRBV13
TGTGCCAGCAGCGTAGAGACTAGCGGCCAGCAGTTCTTC,CASSVETSGQQFF,-,TRBJ2-1,TRBD2,TRBV9
TGTGCCAGCAGCTTAGGCCTAGTAGGTGAGCAGTTCTTC,CASSLGLVGEQFF,-,TRBJ2-1,-,TRBV7-2
TGTGCCTGGAGTGTATCGGCAGTCCGAGATGAAAAACTGTTTTTT,CAWSVSAVRDEKLFF,-,TRBJ1-4,-,TRBV30
TGCAGCGTTGACGGGCAGGGGGAGACCCAGTACTTC,CSVDGQGETQYF,-,TRBJ2-5,-,TRBV29-1
TGTGCCTGGAGTGTCGGGGTAGAGGATGAGCAGTTCTTC,CAWSVGVEDEQFF,-,TRBJ2-1,-,TRBV30
TGTGCCAGCAGCTCCTACAGGGGTGATACGCAGTATTTT,CASSSYRGDTQYF,-,TRBJ2-3,TRBD1,TRBV7-9
TGTGCCAGCAGCCTCAAAGAGGCGGCTAGTTCTGGGGAGACCCAGTACTTC,CASSLKEAASSGETQYF,few,TRBJ2-5,-,TRBV21-1
TGTGCCAGCAGCTTAGGCGGGAGGGGATACGAGCAGTACTTC,CASSLGGRGYEQYF,-,TRBJ2-7,TRBD2,TRBV7-6
TGTGCCTGGGAAAGGACTAGCGGGAAATCCTACGAGCAGTACTTC,CAWERTSGKSYEQYF,-,TRBJ2-7,TRBD2,TRBV30
TGTGCCAGCAGCCTACAGGGAACAGGGAATCAGCCCCAGCATTTT,CASSLQGTGNQPQHF,-,TRBJ1-5,-,TRBV28
TGTGCCAGCAGCTTAGGCCGGGGGGAGGCAGATACGCAGTATTTT,CASSLGRGEADTQYF,-,TRBJ2-3,TRBD2,TRBV13
TGTGCCACCAGCAGCCGGCTAGCGGGAGTAAGGGAGACCCAGTACTTC,CATSSRLAGVRETQYF,-,TRBJ2-5,TRBD2,TRBV15
TGCAGCGTTGCCCTCCGCGGCGGCAGCCACCAAGAGACCCAGTACTTC,CSVALRGGSHQETQYF,-,TRBJ2-5,-,TRBV29-1
TGCAGCGTTGGGAACACTGAAGCTTTCTTT,CSVGNTEAFF,few,TRBJ1-1,-,TRBV29-1
TGTGCCAGCAGCTTAGCTAGCGGAACCCAAGAGACCCAGTACTTC,CASSLASGTQETQYF,-,TRBJ2-5,-,TRBV7-2
TGTGCCAGCAGGCACGACAGGGAGGTTAATGGCTACACCTTC,CASRHDREVNGYTF,few,TRBJ1-2,TRBD1,TRBV7-9
TGTGCCAGCAGTCTGGGACAGGTAATTGGCGGCTACACCTTC,CASSLGQVIGGYTF,once,TRBJ1-2,TRBD1,TRBV2
TGCAGCGTGACCGACAGGGTGGCAGAAGCTTTCTTT,CSVTDRVAEAFF,few,TRBJ1-1,TRBD1,TRBV29-1
TGTGCCAGCAGAGGGACAGCCTCACATACTGAAGCTTTCTTT,CASRGTASHTEAFF,few,TRBJ1-1,TRBD1,TRBV7-2
TGTGCCAGCAGTGAGCCAGCCCGAACGAGCTACGAGCAGTACTTC,CASSEPARTSYEQYF,-,TRBJ2-7,-,TRBV2
TGTGCCAGCAGCTTAAGGCCAGGGCCGGGGGAGACCCAGTACTTC,CASSLRPGPGETQYF,once,TRBJ2-5,-,TRBV7-2
TGTGCCAGCAGCTTCCCGGCGGAGGGGGTGGAGACCCAGTACTTC,CASSFPAEGVETQYF,-,TRBJ2-5,-,TRBV7-7
TGTGCCAGCAGCGTATATCCGGACGGATCATACGAGCAGTACTTC,CASSVYPDGSYEQYF,-,TRBJ2-7,-,TRBV9
TGTGCCAGCTCACCAATAGGAAATTACGAGCAGTACTTC,CASSPIGNYEQYF,-,TRBJ2-7,-,TRBV18
TGTGCCAGCGGGTCCACTGAAGCTTTCTTT,CASGSTEAFF,-,TRBJ1-1,-,TRBV2
TGTGCCAGCAGCTACACCGGGACAGGGATTACCGGGGAGCTGTTTTTT,CASSYTGTGITGELFF,-,TRBJ2-2,TRBD1,TRBV7-2
TGTGCCAGCAGCTTAGGGCTGCCCAACAATGAGCAGTTCTTC,CASSLGLPNNEQFF,-,TRBJ2-1,-,TRBV11-2
TGTGCCAGCAGCTTGAAGGACAGGGGGGAAACCCAGTACTTC,CASSLKDRGETQYF,-,TRBJ2-5,TRBD1,TRBV5-6
TGCAGTGCTAGTTTGTCCAATGAGCAGTTCTTC,CSASLSNEQFF,-,TRBJ2-1,-,TRBV20-1
TGCAGCGCCGGACTCGCCGTCCTGACAGATACGCAGTATTTT,CSAGLAVLTDTQYF,few,TRBJ2-3,-,TRBV29-1
TGCAGCGTTGGGCAGGGGTTTACAAATGAGCAGTTCTTC,CSVGQGFTNEQFF,-,TRBJ2-1,-,TRBV29-1
TGCAGTGCTAGACTTACAGATACGCAGTATTTT,CSARLTDTQYF,-,TRBJ2-3,-,TRBV20-1
TGTGCCAGTACTACAGGGCCCCTTGGCTCCTACAATGAGCAGTTCTTC,CASTTGPLGSYNEQFF,-,TRBJ2-1,-,TRBV19
TGTGCCAGCAGCCAGCCGGCGGAGCACTATGGCTACACCTTC,CASSQPAEHYGYTF,-,TRBJ1-2,-,TRBV4-2
TGTGCCAGCAGCTTAGCCAGGGGAGGAAACACCATATATTTT,CASSLARGGNTIYF,-,TRBJ1-3,-,TRBV7-2
TGTGCCACCAGCCGCACCGGGACAGGGGCTGTCGAGCAGTACTTC,CATSRTGTGAVEQYF,-,TRBJ2-7,TRBD1,TRBV15
TGTGCCAGCAGTTCCGGGGGAGGGTCCCAGCATTTT,CASSSGGGSQHF,once,TRBJ1-5,-,TRBV7-2
TGTGCCAGCAGCTTAGCGGGACGGGGTGATTCACCCCTCCACTTT,CASSLAGRGDSPLHF,few,TRBJ1-6,-,TRBV11-2
TGTGCCAGCAGTGCTACAGGGTTCTACGAGCAGTACTTC,CASSATGFYEQYF,-,TRBJ2-7,-,TRBV28
TGCAGCGTTGTGGTTGGACAGGGCTACGAGCAGTACTTC,CSVVVGQGYEQYF,once,TRBJ2-7,TRBD1,TRBV29-1
TGTGCCAGCGGGACTAGCGGGAGGGTGTGGGGCAATGAGCAGTTCTTC,CASGTSGRVWGNEQFF,once,TRBJ2-1,TRBD2,TRBV7-9
TGCGCCAGCAGCTTTTCACCGCAAGAGACCCAGTACTTC,CASSFSPQETQYF,-,TRBJ2-5,-,TRBV5-1
TGCAGCGTTGCAGAGAATAGCAATCAGCCCCAGCATTTT,CSVAENSNQPQHF,-,TRBJ1-5,-,TRBV29-1